This T cell receptor beta chain comes out of a study of blood T cells in healthy people across ages. Comments on this clonotype: Its specificity is unknown.

Germline assignment: CDR1 SQVTM and CDR2 ANQGSEA. V gave up 5 bases and J gave up 5 bases, with 16 bases separating them. There are 14 residues in the CDR3. The second PCR ran roughly 6 to 11 cycles with a sample-barcoded 5' primer and J-beta primers. Every molecule of cDNA carried a tag from a template-switch adaptor with 12 random nucleotides. TCRdb redid the calling of the 5' RACE reads with MiXCR, one entry per CDR3 protein. The sample lists about 560,000 distinct CDR3 sequences, about 26% seen once, with 3.6% in the top ten. Study-wide findings and caveats: As age increased, TCR beta diversity per million T cells fell in a roughly linear fashion. Not knowing donor CMV status may have confounded expanded clonotype changes.

The sample also formed part of further work on T cells of mothers and their children.

The rearrangement joins TRBV29-1 to TRBJ2-1; possible D gene TRBD1, 7 bases. This sequence was found in a boy aged 2 to 10 in good health. Source material: blood. The CDR3 nucleotides are TGCAGCGTTTTCAGGGGGGTGGGCAACAATGAGCAGTTCTTC. Its translation is CSVFRGVGNNEQFF.